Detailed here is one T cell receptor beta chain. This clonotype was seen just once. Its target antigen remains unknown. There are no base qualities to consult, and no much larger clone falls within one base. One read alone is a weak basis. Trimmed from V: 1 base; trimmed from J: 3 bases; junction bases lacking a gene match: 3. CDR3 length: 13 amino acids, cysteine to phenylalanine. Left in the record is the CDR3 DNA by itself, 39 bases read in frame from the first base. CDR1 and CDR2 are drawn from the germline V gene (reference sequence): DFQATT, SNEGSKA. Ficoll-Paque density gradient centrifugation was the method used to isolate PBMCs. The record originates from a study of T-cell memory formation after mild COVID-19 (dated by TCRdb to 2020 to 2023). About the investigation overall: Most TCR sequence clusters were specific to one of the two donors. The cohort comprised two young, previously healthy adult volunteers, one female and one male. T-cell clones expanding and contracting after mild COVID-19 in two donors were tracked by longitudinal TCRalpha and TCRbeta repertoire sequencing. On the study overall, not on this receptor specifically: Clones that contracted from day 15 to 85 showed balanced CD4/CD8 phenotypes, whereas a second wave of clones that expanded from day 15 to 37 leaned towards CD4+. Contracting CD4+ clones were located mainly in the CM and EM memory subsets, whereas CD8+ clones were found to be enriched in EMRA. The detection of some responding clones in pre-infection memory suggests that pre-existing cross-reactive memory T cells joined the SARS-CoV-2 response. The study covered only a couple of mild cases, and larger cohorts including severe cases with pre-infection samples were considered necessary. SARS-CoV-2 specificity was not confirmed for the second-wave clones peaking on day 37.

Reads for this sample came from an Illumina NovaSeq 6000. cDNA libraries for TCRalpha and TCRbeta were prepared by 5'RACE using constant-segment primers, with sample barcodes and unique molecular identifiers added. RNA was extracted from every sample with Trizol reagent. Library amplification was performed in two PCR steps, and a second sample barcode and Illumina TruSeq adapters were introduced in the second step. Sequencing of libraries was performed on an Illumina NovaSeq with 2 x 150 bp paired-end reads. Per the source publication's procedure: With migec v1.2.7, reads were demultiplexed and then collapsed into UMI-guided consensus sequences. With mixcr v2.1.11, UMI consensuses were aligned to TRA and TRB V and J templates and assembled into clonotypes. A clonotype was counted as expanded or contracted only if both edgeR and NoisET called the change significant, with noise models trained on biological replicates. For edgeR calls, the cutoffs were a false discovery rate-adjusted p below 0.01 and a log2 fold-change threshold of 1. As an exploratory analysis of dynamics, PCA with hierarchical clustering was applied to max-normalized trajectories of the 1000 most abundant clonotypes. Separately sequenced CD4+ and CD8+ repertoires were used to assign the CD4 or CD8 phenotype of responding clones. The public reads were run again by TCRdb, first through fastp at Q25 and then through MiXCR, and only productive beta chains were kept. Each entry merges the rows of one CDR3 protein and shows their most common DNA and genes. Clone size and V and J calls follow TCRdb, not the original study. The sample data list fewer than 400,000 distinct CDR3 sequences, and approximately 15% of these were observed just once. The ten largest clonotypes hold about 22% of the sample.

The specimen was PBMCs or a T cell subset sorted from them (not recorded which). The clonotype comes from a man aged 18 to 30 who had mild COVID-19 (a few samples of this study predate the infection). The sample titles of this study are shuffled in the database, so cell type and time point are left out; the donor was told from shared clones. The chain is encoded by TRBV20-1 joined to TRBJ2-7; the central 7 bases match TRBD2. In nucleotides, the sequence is TGCAGTGCTAGAGCCCGGGAGGTCTACGAGCAGTACTTC. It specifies CSARAREVYEQYF.